The next 6 T cell receptor beta chains were all read from a single sample in a study of T cell repertoires in cytomegalovirus infection. Each CDR3 protein is one row after TCRdb ran MiXCR on the reads. The repertoire holds about 140,000 distinct CDR3 sequences, with 30% to 40% as singletons. Their antigens remain unidentified. The source material was CD8+ T cells from cultured PBMCs, sampled from culture after CMV antigen stimulation. All receptors derive from a human donor in good health (CMV status not recorded). Some clones in this sample may be carry-over from other donors' samples.

Only a few counts were recorded for this clonotype. V usage is TRBV5-4 and J usage is TRBJ1-2; D unresolved. The CDR3 is 11 amino acids. With 3 bases removed from V and 8 bases from J, the gap between germline ends came to 8 bases. Germline lookup yields CDR1 SGHNT and CDR2 YYREEE (reference sequence). The DNA of the CDR3 is TGTGCCAGCAGCTCCATGGGCGGCTACACCTTC. It encodes CASSSMGGYTF.

At least ten counts were recorded for this clonotype. The chain combines TRBV7-8 with TRBJ2-3; D remains ambiguous. Trimming left V 3 bases short and J 0 bases short, with 7 bases between. CDR1 SGHVS and CDR2 FQNEAQ come from the germline V gene. The CDR3 sequence is 14 residues long. CDR3 nucleotides: TGTGCCAGCAGCTTCACACCCAGCACAGATACGCAGTATTTT. Protein product: CASSFTPSTDTQYF. The full variable domain, rest sourced from reference TRBV7-8 and TRBJ2-3, is GAGVSQSPRYKVAKRGQDVALRCDPISGHVSLFWYQQALGQGPEFLTYFQNEAQLDKSGLPSDRFFAERPEGSVSTLKIQRTQQEDSAVYLCASSFTPSTDTQYFGPGTRLTVL.

This clonotype was seen many times. This rearrangement joins TRBV6-5 to TRBJ2-1; 7 bases are shared with TRBD2. The germline gives CDR1 MNHEY, CDR2 SVGAGI. Trimming cost V 7 bases and J 2 bases; bases outside gene matches: 11. The CDR3 totals 16 residues. For the CDR3, the DNA is TGTGCCAGCAAGAGGTACTTAGGGACTACCTACAATGAGCAGTTCTTC. Encoded protein: CASKRYLGTTYNEQFF.

This rearrangement joins TRBV29-1 to TRBJ1-2; possible D gene TRBD1, 6 bases. V lost 6 bases and J 8 bases, leaving 19 bases between the germline ends. From germline, CDR1 is SQVTM and CDR2 ANQGSEA. The CDR3 totals 13 residues. In DNA, the CDR3 is TGCAGCGTCCGAACCACAGGGCTTTCCGGCTACACCTTC. Protein product: CSVRTTGLSGYTF.

This chain uses TRBV7-9 with TRBJ1-4; TRBD1 agrees at 11 bases. The CDR3 covers 14 residues. V trimming: 5 bases; J trimming: 7 bases; junction bases outside the gene matches: 3. Germline V gene data show CDR1 as SEHNR and CDR2 as FQNEAQ (reference sequence). This CDR3 is CASSRTGGSEKLFF. In DNA, the CDR3 is TGTGCCAGCAGCAGGACAGGGGGCAGTGAAAAACTGTTTTTT.

The rearrangement uses TRBV7-8 and TRBJ2-3; unclear D gene. The CDR3 runs to 16 residues. The germline CDR1 and CDR2 sequences are SGHVS and FQNEAQ. V was pared by 0 bases and J by 1 base, with 11 bases between. The CDR3 bases are TGTGCCAGCAGCTTAGCCTTCAACGGCCGCACAGATACGCAGTATTTT. This translates into CASSLAFNGRTDTQYF. Filled out from reference TRBV7-8 and TRBJ2-3, the complete variable domain reads GAGVSQSPRYKVAKRGQDVALRCDPISGHVSLFWYQQALGQGPEFLTYFQNEAQLDKSGLPSDRFFAERPEGSVSTLKIQRTQQEDSAVYLCASSLAFNGRTDTQYFGPGTRLTVL.